Following are 2 T cell receptor beta chains from one sample sequenced in a study. TCRdb reprocessed the 5' RACE reads via MiXCR and lists one record per CDR3 protein. The top ten hold approximately 2.3% of the sample, which has some 45,000 distinct CDR3 sequences, roughly 30% seen once. The source material was naive CD4+ T cells sorted from blood. The subset was: naive CD4+ T cells, CD4+CD45RA+CD25-. All receptors come from a female donor with breast cancer.

The chain combines TRBV6-1 with TRBJ1-1; D is ambiguous. CDR3 length: 13 residues. The germline gives CDR1 MNHNS, CDR2 SASEGT. Trimming took 0 bases from V and 5 from J, leaving 7 bases between them. The DNA for the CDR3 is TGTGCCAGCAGTGAAGCGCTATGGACTGAAGCTTTCTTT. Its protein product is CASSEALWTEAFF.

This clonotype showed up just a few times. CDR3 sequence reads: CASSPQGQALAKNIQYF. For the CDR3, the DNA is TGTGCCAGCAGTCCTCAGGGACAGGCGCTAGCCAAAAACATTCAGTACTTC. The chain recombines TRBV12-3 or TRBV12-4 with TRBJ2-4; 8 bases map to TRBD1. V gave up 5 bases and J gave up 0 bases; unmatched junction bases: 9. The CDR3 extends over 17 amino acids.